This is a list of T cell receptor beta chains from one sample in a study of Ad26.COV2.S vaccination and SARS-CoV-2 variants. Assay used: immunoSEQ multiplex PCR; TCRdb lists only in-frame clones, some missing. The sample has about 350,000 clones; around 83% are singletons. The specimen comprised peripheral blood, sampled in a trial of Ad26.COV2.S vaccine versus placebo. The receptors come from a person between 18 and 65 years old who received the Ad26.COV2.S COVID-19 vaccine or a placebo. Both conserved end residues are part of each CDR3. D genes are given only for firm matches. Some rows have no size entry. The others give once, few or many, or a class for an expanded clone.

d_gene,abundance,j_gene,v_gene,CDR3aa,CDR3nt
-,-,TRBJ2-5,TRBV12-3/TRBV12-4,CASCDEGQETQYF,TGTGCCAGCTGTGATGAGGGCCAAGAGACCCAGTACTTC
-,-,TRBJ2-3,TRBV16,CASSQSRRADTQYF,TGTGCCAGCAGCCAATCACGAAGGGCAGATACGCAGTATTTT
TRBD2,-,TRBJ2-7,TRBV10-3,CAIRAVLAGVGEQYF,TGTGCCATCCGGGCCGTACTAGCGGGAGTTGGTGAGCAGTACTTC
-,-,TRBJ2-6,TRBV7-2,CASSLGAGIFSGANVLTF,TGTGCCAGCAGCTTAGGGGCAGGAATTTTCTCTGGGGCCAACGTCCTGACTTTC
-,-,TRBJ2-2,TRBV5-1,CASTLERTVGELFF,TGCGCCAGCACCCTTGAGAGGACAGTCGGGGAGCTGTTTTTT
TRBD1,-,TRBJ1-1,TRBV2,CASRGRTGNTEAFF,TGTGCCAGCAGGGGACGGACAGGGAACACTGAAGCTTTCTTT
TRBD1,-,TRBJ2-7,TRBV28,CASSVGTLLTGLYEQYF,TGTGCCAGCAGTGTAGGGACGCTGCTGACAGGGTTATACGAGCAGTACTTC
-,-,TRBJ1-2,TRBV10-1,CASSESRSVGYTF,TGCGCCAGCAGTGAGTCTCGCTCCGTTGGGTACACCTTC
-,once,TRBJ2-2,TRBV5-1,CASSLGLRTGELFF,TGCGCCAGCAGCTTGGGATTGAGGACCGGGGAGCTGTTTTTT
-,-,TRBJ2-7,TRBV5-6,CASSFPGYEQYF,TGTGCCAGCAGCTTCCCGGGTTACGAGCAGTACTTC
-,-,TRBJ2-7,TRBV7-2,CASSLREYSYEQYF,TGTGCCAGCAGCTTGAGGGAATACTCCTACGAGCAGTACTTC
-,-,TRBJ2-7,TRBV6-6,CASSYPLPGVSEQYF,TGTGCCAGCAGTTACCCCCTCCCGGGTGTTAGCGAGCAGTACTTC
-,-,TRBJ2-7,TRBV11-3,CASSLGPGSSYEQYF,TGTGCCAGCAGCTTAGGCCCAGGGTCATCCTACGAGCAGTACTTC
TRBD2,-,TRBJ2-7,TRBV11-2,CASSIQTSLPYEQYF,TGTGCCAGCAGCATCCAGACTAGCCTCCCCTACGAGCAGTACTTC
-,-,TRBJ1-5,TRBV7-2,CASSLARGWNQPQHF,TGTGCCAGCAGCTTAGCGAGGGGGTGGAATCAGCCCCAGCATTTT
TRBD1,-,TRBJ2-3,TRBV7-9,CASSPGQGGTDTQYF,TGTGCCAGCAGCCCCGGACAGGGTGGAACAGATACGCAGTATTTT
-,-,TRBJ1-4,TRBV5-1,CASSLVSAGNEKLFF,TGCGCCAGCAGCTTGGTGTCAGCTGGGAATGAAAAACTGTTTTTT
TRBD1,-,TRBJ2-5,TRBV10-3,CAISEFGTANPQETQYF,TGTGCCATCAGTGAGTTTGGGACAGCCAACCCGCAAGAGACCCAGTACTTC
-,-,TRBJ1-6,TRBV4-3,CASSQDLTYNSPLHF,TGCGCCAGCAGCCAAGATCTAACCTATAATTCACCCCTCCACTTT
-,-,TRBJ1-2,TRBV28,CASSLMDYGYTF,TGTGCCAGCAGTCTCATGGACTATGGCTACACCTTC
TRBD2,-,TRBJ2-5,TRBV18,CASSPGLAGAIAETQYF,TGTGCCAGCTCACCGGGACTAGCGGGGGCCATCGCGGAGACCCAGTACTTC
-,-,TRBJ1-1,TRBV2,CASGQPSTSNTEAFF,TGTGCCAGCGGACAGCCGTCGACTTCGAACACTGAAGCTTTCTTT